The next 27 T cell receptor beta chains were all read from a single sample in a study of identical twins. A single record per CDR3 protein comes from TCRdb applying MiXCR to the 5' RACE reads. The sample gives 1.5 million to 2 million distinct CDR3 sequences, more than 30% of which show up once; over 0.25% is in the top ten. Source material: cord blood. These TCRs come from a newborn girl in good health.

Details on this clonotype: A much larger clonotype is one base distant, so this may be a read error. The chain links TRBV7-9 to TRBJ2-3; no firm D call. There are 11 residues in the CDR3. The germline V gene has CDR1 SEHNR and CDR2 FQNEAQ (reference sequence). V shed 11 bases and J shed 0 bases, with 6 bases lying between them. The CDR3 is CAGSSTDTQYF. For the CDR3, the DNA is TGTGCCGGGTCTAGCACAGATACGCAGTATTTT.

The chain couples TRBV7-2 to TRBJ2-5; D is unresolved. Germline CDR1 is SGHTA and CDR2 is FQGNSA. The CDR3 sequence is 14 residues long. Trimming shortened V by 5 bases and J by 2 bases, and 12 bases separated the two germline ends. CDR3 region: CASSRRTTQETQYF. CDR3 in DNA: TGTGCCAGCAGCCGTAGGACGACTCAAGAGACCCAGTACTTC. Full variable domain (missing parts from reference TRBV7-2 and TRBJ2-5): GAGVSQSPSNKVTEKGKDVELRCDPISGHTALYWYRQSLGQGLEFLIYFQGNSAPDKSGLPSDRFSAERTGGSVSTLTIQRTQQEDSAVYLCASSRRTTQETQYFGPGTRLLVL.

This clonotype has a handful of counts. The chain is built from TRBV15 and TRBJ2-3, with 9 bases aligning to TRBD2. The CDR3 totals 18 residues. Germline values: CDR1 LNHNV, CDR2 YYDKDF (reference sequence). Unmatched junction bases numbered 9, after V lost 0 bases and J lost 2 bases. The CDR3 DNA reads TGTGCCACCAGCAGAGATAGAGTTGGCGGGAGGGTCACAGATACGCAGTATTTT. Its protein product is CATSRDRVGGRVTDTQYF.

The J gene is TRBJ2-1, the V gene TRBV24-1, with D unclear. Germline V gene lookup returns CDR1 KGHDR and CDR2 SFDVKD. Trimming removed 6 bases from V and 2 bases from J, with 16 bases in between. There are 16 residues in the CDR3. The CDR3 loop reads CATSKTASWTYNEQFF. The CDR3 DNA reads TGTGCCACCAGTAAGACCGCCTCGTGGACCTACAATGAGCAGTTCTTC.

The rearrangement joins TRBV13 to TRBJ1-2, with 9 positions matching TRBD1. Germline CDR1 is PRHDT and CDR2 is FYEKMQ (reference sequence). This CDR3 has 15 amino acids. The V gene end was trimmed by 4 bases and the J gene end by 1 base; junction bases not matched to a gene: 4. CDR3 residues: CASSSDRGFNYGYTF. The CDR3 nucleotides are TGTGCCAGCAGCTCTGACAGGGGGTTTAACTATGGCTACACCTTC.

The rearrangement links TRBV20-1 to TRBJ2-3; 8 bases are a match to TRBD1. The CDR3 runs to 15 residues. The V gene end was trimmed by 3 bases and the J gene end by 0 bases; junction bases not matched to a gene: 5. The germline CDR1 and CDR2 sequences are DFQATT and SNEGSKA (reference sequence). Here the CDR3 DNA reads TGCAGTGCTAGCGACAGGGGCGTTAGCACAGATACGCAGTATTTT. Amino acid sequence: CSASDRGVSTDTQYF.

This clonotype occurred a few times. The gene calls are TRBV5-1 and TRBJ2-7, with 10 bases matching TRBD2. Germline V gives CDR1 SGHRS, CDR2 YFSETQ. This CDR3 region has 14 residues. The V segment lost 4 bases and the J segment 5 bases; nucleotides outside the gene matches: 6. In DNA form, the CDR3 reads TGCGCCAGCAGCAAAGAAGCGGGGGGGGACGAGCAGTACTTC. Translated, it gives CASSKEAGGDEQYF.

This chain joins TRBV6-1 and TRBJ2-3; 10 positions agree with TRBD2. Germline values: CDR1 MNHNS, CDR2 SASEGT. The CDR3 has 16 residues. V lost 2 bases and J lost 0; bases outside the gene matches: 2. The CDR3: CASSELAGASTDTQYF. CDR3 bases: TGTGCCAGCAGTGAACTAGCGGGGGCCAGCACAGATACGCAGTATTTT.

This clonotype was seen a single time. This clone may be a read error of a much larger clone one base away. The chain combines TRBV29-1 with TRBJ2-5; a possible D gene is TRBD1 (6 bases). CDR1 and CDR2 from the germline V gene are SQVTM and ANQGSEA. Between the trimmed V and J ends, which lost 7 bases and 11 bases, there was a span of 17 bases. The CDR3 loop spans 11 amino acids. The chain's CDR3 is CSATTTGFQYF. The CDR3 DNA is TGCAGCGCTACTACTACAGGGTTTCAGTACTTC.

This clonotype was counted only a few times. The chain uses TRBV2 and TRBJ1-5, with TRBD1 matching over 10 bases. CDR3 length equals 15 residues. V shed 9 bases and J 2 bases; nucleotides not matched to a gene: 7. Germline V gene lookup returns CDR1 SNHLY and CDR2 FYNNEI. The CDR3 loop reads CASRVGTGGNQPQHF. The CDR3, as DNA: TGTGCCAGTAGAGTCGGGACAGGGGGCAATCAGCCCCAGCATTTT.

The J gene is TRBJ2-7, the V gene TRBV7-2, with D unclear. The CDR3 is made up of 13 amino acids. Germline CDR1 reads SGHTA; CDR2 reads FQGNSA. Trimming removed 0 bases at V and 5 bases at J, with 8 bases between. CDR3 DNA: TGTGCCAGCAGCTTAGCCCAGGTCAACGAGCAGTACTTC. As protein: CASSLAQVNEQYF.

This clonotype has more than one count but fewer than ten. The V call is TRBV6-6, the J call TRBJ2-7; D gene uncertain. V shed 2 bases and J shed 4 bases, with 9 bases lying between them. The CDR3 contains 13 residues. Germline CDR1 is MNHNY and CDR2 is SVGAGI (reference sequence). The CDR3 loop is CASSYDPLYEQYF. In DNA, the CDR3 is TGTGCCAGCAGTTACGACCCGCTTTACGAGCAGTACTTC.

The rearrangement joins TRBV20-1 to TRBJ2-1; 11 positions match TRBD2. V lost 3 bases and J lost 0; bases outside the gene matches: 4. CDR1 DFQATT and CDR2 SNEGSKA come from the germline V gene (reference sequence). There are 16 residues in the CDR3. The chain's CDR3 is CSARRLAGSSYNEQFF. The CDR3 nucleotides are TGCAGTGCTAGGCGACTAGCGGGGAGCTCCTACAATGAGCAGTTCTTC.

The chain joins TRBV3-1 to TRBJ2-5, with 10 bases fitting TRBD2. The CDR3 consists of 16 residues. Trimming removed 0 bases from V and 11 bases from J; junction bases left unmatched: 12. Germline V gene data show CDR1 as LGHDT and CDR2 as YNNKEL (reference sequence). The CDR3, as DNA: TGTGCCAGCAGCCAAGAGGGACTAGCGCAGTCCTACGTGCAGTACTTC. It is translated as CASSQEGLAQSYVQYF.

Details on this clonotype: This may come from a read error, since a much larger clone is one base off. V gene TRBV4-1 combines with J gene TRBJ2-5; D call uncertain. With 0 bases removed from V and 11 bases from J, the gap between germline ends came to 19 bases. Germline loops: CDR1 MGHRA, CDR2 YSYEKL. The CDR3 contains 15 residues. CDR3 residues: CASSQDFSSYNEQYF. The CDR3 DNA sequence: TGCGCCAGCAGCCAAGATTTTAGCTCCTACAATGAGCAGTACTTC.

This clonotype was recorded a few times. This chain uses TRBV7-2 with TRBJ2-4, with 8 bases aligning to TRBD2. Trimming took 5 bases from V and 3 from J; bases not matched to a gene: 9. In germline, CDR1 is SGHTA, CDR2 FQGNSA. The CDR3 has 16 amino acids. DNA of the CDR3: TGTGCCAGCAGCACCGGACTAGCAGGGGTCAAAAACATTCAGTACTTC. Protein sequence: CASSTGLAGVKNIQYF. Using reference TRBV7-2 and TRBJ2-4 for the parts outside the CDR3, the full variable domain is GAGVSQSPSNKVTEKGKDVELRCDPISGHTALYWYRQSLGQGLEFLIYFQGNSAPDKSGLPSDRFSAERTGGSVSTLTIQRTQQEDSAVYLCASSTGLAGVKNIQYFGAGTRLSVL.

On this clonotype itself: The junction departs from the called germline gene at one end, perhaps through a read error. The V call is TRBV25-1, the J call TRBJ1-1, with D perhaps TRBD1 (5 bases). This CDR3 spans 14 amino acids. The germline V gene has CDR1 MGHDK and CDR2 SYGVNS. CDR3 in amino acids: CASSELGGQGGAFF. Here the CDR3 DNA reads TGTGCCAGCAGCGAATTGGGAGGACAAGGCGGAGCTTTCTTT.

CDR3 protein: CAWSTGAGNIQYF. The CDR3 coding sequence is TGTGCCTGGAGTACAGGCGCGGGAAACATTCAGTACTTC. The rearrangement uses TRBV30 and TRBJ2-4; the D gene could be TRBD1 or TRBD2 (5 bases each). Germline V gives CDR1 GTSNPN, CDR2 SVGIG (reference sequence). This CDR3 is 13 amino acids long. Deletions cut 2 bases from V and 6 bases from J, with 11 bases between.

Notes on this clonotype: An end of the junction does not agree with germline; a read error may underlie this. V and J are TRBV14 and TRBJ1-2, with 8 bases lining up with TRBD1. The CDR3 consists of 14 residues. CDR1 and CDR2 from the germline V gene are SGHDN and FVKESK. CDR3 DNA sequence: TGTGCCATCAGCCAAGGGGACAGGTACTATGGCTACACCTTC. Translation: CAISQGDRYYGYTF.

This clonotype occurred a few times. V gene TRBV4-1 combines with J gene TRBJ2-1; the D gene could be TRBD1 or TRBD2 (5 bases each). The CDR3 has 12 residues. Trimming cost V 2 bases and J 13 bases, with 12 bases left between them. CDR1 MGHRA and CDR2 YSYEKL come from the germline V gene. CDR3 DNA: TGCGCCAGCAGCCAAAGGGACGGATTACAGTTCTTC. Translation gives CASSQRDGLQFF.

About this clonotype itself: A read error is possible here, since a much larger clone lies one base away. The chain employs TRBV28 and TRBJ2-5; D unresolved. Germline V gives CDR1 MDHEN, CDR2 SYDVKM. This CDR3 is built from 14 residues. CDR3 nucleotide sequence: TGTGCCAGCAGTTTAAGGGCGTACCAAGAGACCCCGTACTTC. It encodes CASSLRAYQETPYF. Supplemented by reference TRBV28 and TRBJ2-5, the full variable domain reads DVKVTQSSRYLVKRTGEKVFLECVQDMDHENMFWYRQDPGLGLRLIYFSYDVKMKEKGDIPEGYSVSREKKERFSLILESASTNQTSMYLCASSLRAYQETPYFGPGTRLLVL.

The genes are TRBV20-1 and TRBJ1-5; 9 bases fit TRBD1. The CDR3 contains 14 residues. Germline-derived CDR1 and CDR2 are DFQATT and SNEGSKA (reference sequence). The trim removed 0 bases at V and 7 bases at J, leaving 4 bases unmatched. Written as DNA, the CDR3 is TGCAGTGCTAGAGAAGGGACAGGGTTCCAGCCCCAGCATTTT. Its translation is CSAREGTGFQPQHF.

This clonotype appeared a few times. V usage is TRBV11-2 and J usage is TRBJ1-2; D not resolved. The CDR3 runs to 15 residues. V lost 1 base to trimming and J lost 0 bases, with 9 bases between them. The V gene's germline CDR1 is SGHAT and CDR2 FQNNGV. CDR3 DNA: TGTGCCAGCAGCTTAGGGCGGATTTCTAACTATGGCTACACCTTC. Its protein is CASSLGRISNYGYTF.

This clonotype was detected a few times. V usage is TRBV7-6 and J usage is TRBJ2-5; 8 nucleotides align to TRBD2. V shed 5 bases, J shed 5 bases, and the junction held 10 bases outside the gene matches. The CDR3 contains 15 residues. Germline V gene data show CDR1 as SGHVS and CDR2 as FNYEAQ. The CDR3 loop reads CASSEQGLAGETQYF. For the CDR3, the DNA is TGTGCCAGCAGCGAACAAGGACTAGCAGGCGAGACCCAGTACTTC.

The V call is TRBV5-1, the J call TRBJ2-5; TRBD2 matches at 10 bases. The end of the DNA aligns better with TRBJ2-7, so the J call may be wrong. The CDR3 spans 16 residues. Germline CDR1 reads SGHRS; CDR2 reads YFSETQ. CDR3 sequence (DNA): TGCGCCAGCAGCTTGCCTGCGCTAGCGGGAGCCTGCGAGCAGTACTTC. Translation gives CASSLPALAGACEQYF.

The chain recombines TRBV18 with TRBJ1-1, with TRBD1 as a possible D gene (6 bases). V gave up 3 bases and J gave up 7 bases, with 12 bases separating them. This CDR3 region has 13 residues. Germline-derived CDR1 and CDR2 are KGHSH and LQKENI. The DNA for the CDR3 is TGTGCCAGCTCACCCCAACAGGGTGGTGAAGCTTTCTTT. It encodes CASSPQQGGEAFF.

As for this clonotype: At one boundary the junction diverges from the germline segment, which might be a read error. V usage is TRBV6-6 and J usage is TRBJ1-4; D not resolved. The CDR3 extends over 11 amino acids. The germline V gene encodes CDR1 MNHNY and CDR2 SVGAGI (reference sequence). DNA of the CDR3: TGTGCCAGCAGTTACTATGAAGAACTGTTTTTT. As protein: CASSYYEELFF.